Listed below are T cell receptor beta chains from one sample, sequenced in a study of blood T cell repertoires in COVID-19. The table came from immunoSEQ multiplex PCR; TCRdb's copy has only in-frame clones and leaves some out. There are 230,000 or so clones in the sample; around 90% occur only once, and roughly 14% lies in the top ten. The specimen sequenced was PBMCs or T cells enriched from blood (not recorded which). The receptors come from a woman in her 50s with acute COVID-19. Both conserved end residues are part of each CDR3. A D gene is named only where the DNA matches it firmly. Clone size is given for some rows only: seen once, a few or many times, or a class if the clone is expanded.

d_gene	j_gene	v_gene	abundance	CDR3nt	CDR3aa
.	TRBJ2-1	TRBV30	once	TGTGCCTGGAGTATAGCGTATGAGCAGTTCTTC	CAWSIAYEQFF
.	TRBJ2-6	TRBV5-1	.	TGCGCCAGCAGCTCCTCCTCTGGGGCCAACGTCCTGACTTTC	CASSSSSGANVLTF
.	TRBJ2-1	TRBV7-2	.	TGTGCCAGCAGCCCGCACCGGCGGGAGCAGTTCTTC	CASSPHRREQFF
TRBD1	TRBJ1-2	TRBV2	.	TGTGCCAGCAGCCGAATTACCGGGACAGCTAACTATGGCTACACCTTC	CASSRITGTANYGYTF
.	TRBJ1-1	TRBV27	.	TGTGCCAGCAGTTTTAGCGCGGGGATGAACACTGAAGCTTTCTTT	CASSFSAGMNTEAFF
TRBD1	TRBJ1-5	TRBV28	.	TGTGCCAGCAGTAACGACAGGGGCGTCTATCAGCCCCAGCATTTT	CASSNDRGVYQPQHF
TRBD1	TRBJ2-7	TRBV15	.	TGTGCCACCAGCTTCAAGACAGGGTACGAGCAGTACTTC	CATSFKTGYEQYF
TRBD2	TRBJ2-7	TRBV7-3	.	TGTGCCAGCAGCTTAACAGGGGCTAGCGGTGCCTACGAGCAGTACTTC	CASSLTGASGAYEQYF
TRBD1	TRBJ1-5	TRBV19	.	TGTGCCAGTAGTAGCAACAGGGGGCCCGGTCAGCCCCAGCATTTT	CASSSNRGPGQPQHF
TRBD2	TRBJ2-1	TRBV24-1	.	TGTGCCACCAGTGAGGCGGGAGAACTATACAATGAGCAGTTCTTC	CATSEAGELYNEQFF
TRBD2	TRBJ2-5	TRBV28	.	TGTGCCAGCAACAACCAGGGAGGGCGAGAGACCCAGTACTTC	CASNNQGGRETQYF
.	TRBJ1-1	TRBV10-3	.	TGTGCCATCAGTGAGTCGGGAGAGAACACTGAAGCTTTCTTT	CAISESGENTEAFF
.	TRBJ1-1	TRBV28	.	TGTGCCAGCAGTCCACTATACACTGAAGCTTTCTTT	CASSPLYTEAFF
.	TRBJ1-3	TRBV3-1/TRBV3-2	.	TGTGCCAGCAGCCAGGGACTCCCTGCCGGAAACACCATATATTTT	CASSQGLPAGNTIYF
TRBD1	TRBJ1-2	TRBV12-3/TRBV12-4	.	TGTGCCAGCAGTCGACAGGGACCCTATGGCTACACCTTC	CASSRQGPYGYTF
TRBD2	TRBJ2-1	TRBV3-1/TRBV3-2	once	TGTGCCAGCAGCCAACCAAGCGGGAGCAATGAGCAGTTCTTC	CASSQPSGSNEQFF
TRBD2	TRBJ2-1	TRBV7-2	.	TGTGCCAGCAGCAAAAACATGGGACTAGCGTCCAATGAGCAGTTCTTC	CASSKNMGLASNEQFF
.	TRBJ1-1	TRBV7-9	.	TGTGCCAGCAGCTTATTTACGGGGAACACTGAAGCTTTCTTT	CASSLFTGNTEAFF
TRBD1	TRBJ2-7	TRBV5-1	.	TGCGCCAGCAGCTTGGTGGGACAGAAATCCTACGAGCAGTACTTC	CASSLVGQKSYEQYF
.	TRBJ1-1	TRBV19	.	TGTGCCAGTAGTACCCGACTGCAGAACACTGAAGCTTTCTTT	CASSTRLQNTEAFF
TRBD1	TRBJ2-1	TRBV6-5	.	TGTGCCAGCAGTTACGGGGAGACAGGGTACAATGAGCAGTTCTTC	CASSYGETGYNEQFF
TRBD1	TRBJ1-1	TRBV6-6	.	TGTGCCAGCAGTGAGCAGACAGGGGGTAGCACTGAAGCTTTCTTT	CASSEQTGGSTEAFF
.	TRBJ1-6	TRBV12-3/TRBV12-4	.	TGTGCCAGCAGACGGGGTGATTCACCCCTCCACTTT	CASRRGDSPLHF
.	TRBJ2-1	TRBV5-4	.	TGTGCCAGCAGCTTCGGCAATGAGCAGTTCTTC	CASSFGNEQFF
TRBD2	TRBJ2-1	TRBV27	.	TGTGCCAGCAGTATAGCGGGAAGCTCCTACAATGAGCAGTTCTTC	CASSIAGSSYNEQFF
TRBD2	TRBJ2-5	TRBV11-2	.	TGTGCCAGCAGCTCGAGCGCGGGAGGTCCCTACCAAGAGACCCAGTACTTC	CASSSSAGGPYQETQYF
TRBD2	TRBJ2-1	TRBV19	.	TGTGCCAGTAGTATCTCGTTGACTAGCGGGGAAGCCTACAATGAGCAGTTCTTC	CASSISLTSGEAYNEQFF
.	TRBJ2-2	TRBV3-1/TRBV3-2	.	TGTGCCAGCAGCCGCTCCCCTGTCTCGGGAGTAACCGGGGAGCTGTTTTTT	CASSRSPVSGVTGELFF
.	TRBJ1-1	TRBV7-3	.	TGTGCCAGCAGCATGACAGTTAACACTGAAGCTTTCTTT	CASSMTVNTEAFF
.	TRBJ2-7	TRBV19	.	TGTGCCAGTAGTATTGGGCCAGGCTACGAGCAGTACTTC	CASSIGPGYEQYF
.	TRBJ2-5	TRBV4-1	.	TGCGCCAGCAGCGGTGGGGCCGAGACGGAGACCCAGTACTTC	CASSGGAETETQYF
.	TRBJ2-3	TRBV7-2	.	TGTGCCAGCAGCGACAATATGGATACGCAGTATTTT	CASSDNMDTQYF
TRBD1	TRBJ1-5	TRBV28	.	TGTGCCAGCAGCGCAGGGACAGGCTGGCAGCCCCAGCATTTT	CASSAGTGWQPQHF
.	TRBJ2-1	TRBV5-1	.	TGCGCCAGCGTCGTGGATGGGCCCACCCTAACGAACAATGAGCAGTTCTTC	CASVVDGPTLTNNEQFF
.	TRBJ2-4	TRBV6-5	.	TGTGCCAGCAGTTACTCCGAGGGTTTTCGTCTGTACTTC	CASSYSEGFRLYF
.	TRBJ2-7	TRBV18	.	TGTGCCAGCTCACCGGGGCAGGTCCCCTACGAGCAGTACTTC	CASSPGQVPYEQYF
.	TRBJ1-6	TRBV14	.	TGTGCCAGCAGCCAAGATCAGAGGTTTTCACCCCTCCACTTT	CASSQDQRFSPLHF
.	TRBJ1-2	TRBV5-1	once	TGCGCCAGCAGCTTGGCCGCCGCAGAGGCTGGCTACACCTTC	CASSLAAAEAGYTF
TRBD2	TRBJ2-7	TRBV19	.	TGTGCCAGTAGCCCGAGACTAGCGGGACCCTACGAGCAGTACTTC	CASSPRLAGPYEQYF
TRBD2	TRBJ2-5	TRBV4-1	.	TGCGCCAGCAGCCAAGGTTCAGTCCCGGGAGGAGAGACCCAGTACTTC	CASSQGSVPGGETQYF
.	TRBJ1-6	TRBV12-3/TRBV12-4	.	TGTGCCAGCAGCACTACAGGGAATTCACCCCTCCACTTT	CASSTTGNSPLHF
TRBD1	TRBJ1-3	TRBV25-1	few	TGTGCCAGCAGTCCCAATCGACAGGGGGCTAGAAACACCATATATTTT	CASSPNRQGARNTIYF
.	TRBJ1-2	TRBV4-2	.	TGTGCCAGCAGCCCTACTTTGGGCGGGAGCTATGGCTACACCTTC	CASSPTLGGSYGYTF
TRBD1	TRBJ2-7	TRBV19	.	TGTGCCAGTACCCGCGGGACAGGGGACTACGAGCAGTACTTC	CASTRGTGDYEQYF
.	TRBJ1-5	TRBV28	.	TGTGCCAGTTGGGCGGGGGGCCGCAATCAGCCCCAGCATTTT	CASWAGGRNQPQHF
TRBD2	TRBJ2-7	TRBV10-3	.	TGTGCCATCAGTAGACTAGCGGGAGAGTACGAGCAGTACTTC	CAISRLAGEYEQYF
.	TRBJ1-2	TRBV19	.	TGTGCCAGTAGTATTACCCCCGAACCTCCTCAGGGCTACACCTTC	CASSITPEPPQGYTF
.	TRBJ2-2	TRBV9	.	TGTGCCACCAGGACAGCGAACACCGGGGAGCTGTTTTTT	CATRTANTGELFF
TRBD2	TRBJ2-7	TRBV27	.	TGTGCCAGCAGTTTGGGACTAGCGATCTACGAGCAGTACTTC	CASSLGLAIYEQYF
.	TRBJ1-4	TRBV7-9	.	TGTGCCAGTTCACGGGTGACTAATGAAAAACTGTTTTTT	CASSRVTNEKLFF
TRBD2	TRBJ2-1	TRBV25-1	.	TGTGCCAGCAGAGCCGATAGCGGGAGGTCCTACAATGAGCAGTTCTTC	CASRADSGRSYNEQFF
TRBD2	TRBJ2-1	TRBV6-5	.	TGTGCCAGCAGTTTCGGGACTAGCGGCCACAATGAGCAGTTCTTC	CASSFGTSGHNEQFF
TRBD2	TRBJ2-1	TRBV5-1	.	TGCGCCAGCAGCCGCCCGGGACTAGCGGGTAATGGGGAGCAGTTCTTC	CASSRPGLAGNGEQFF
TRBD2	TRBJ2-7	TRBV5-1	.	TGCGCCAGCAGCTCGCCGGGACTAGCGGGACCCCTCCCCTACGAGCAGTACTTC	CASSSPGLAGPLPYEQYF
.	TRBJ2-3	TRBV5-1	.	TGCGCCAGCAGCTTGCGGGCGGGAAGAGATACGCAGTATTTT	CASSLRAGRDTQYF